The 24 T cell receptor beta chains reported below all come from one sample, sequenced in a study of STAT5B mutations in CD4+ large granular lymphocyte leukemia. Sequencing was performed with immunoSEQ multiplex PCR; in TCRdb, only in-frame clones are kept and a portion is missing. The sample shows around 23,000 clones, 70% to 80% of them seen only once. The sequenced material came from CD4+ T cells from blood buffy coats. These receptors all come from a human donor in good health.

This clone was seen a few times. The chain recombines TRBV10-1 with TRBJ2-7; TRBD1 aligns across 12 bases. The CDR3 length is 14 residues. Looked up from germline, CDR1 is WNHNN and CDR2 is SYGVQD (reference sequence). The J segment lost 5 bases and the V segment lost 6 bases, leaving 5 bases of the junction unmatched. The CDR3 loop is CASSLGTGGDEQYF. The CDR3 region has the DNA TGCGCCAGCAGCCTCGGGACAGGGGGCGACGAGCAGTACTTC.

The chain combines TRBV7-7 with TRBJ2-2; 9 bases fit TRBD2. This CDR3 has 16 amino acids. Germline CDR1 and CDR2: SSHAT and FNYEAQ (reference sequence). Losses at the gene ends were 5 bases for V and 2 bases for J; bases not matched to a gene: 6. CDR3 in DNA: TGTGCCAGCAGCCCCGGCCTAGCGGGAAACACCGGGGAGCTGTTTTTT. As protein: CASSPGLAGNTGELFF.

The V call is TRBV7-6, the J call TRBJ2-1; 7 bases match TRBD1. The CDR3 consists of 13 residues. Germline-derived CDR1 and CDR2 are SGHVS and FNYEAQ. Losses at the gene ends were 5 bases for V and 7 bases for J; bases not matched to a gene: 5. This CDR3 is CASSLPTGNEQFF. For the CDR3, the DNA is TGTGCCAGCAGCCTTCCGACAGGGAATGAGCAGTTCTTC.

The chain's CDR3 is CASSVGRGRHQETQYF. Written as DNA, the CDR3 is TGTGCCAGCAGCGTAGGGAGGGGAAGGCACCAAGAGACCCAGTACTTC. The chain is built from TRBV9 and TRBJ2-5; maybe TRBD2 (6 bases). CDR1 is SGDLS, CDR2 YYNGEE, per germline. Between the trimmed V and J ends, which lost 0 bases and 0 bases, there was a span of 12 bases. The length of the CDR3 is 16 residues.

A few counts support this clone. The DNA of the CDR3 is TGTGCCAGCAGCTTAGAGGCCACAGGGGGCACTGAAGCTTTCTTT. Translated: CASSLEATGGTEAFF. The chain recombines TRBV11-2 with TRBJ1-1, with 8 bases aligning to TRBD1. J was trimmed by 4 bases and V by 0 bases; bases with no gene match: 4. This CDR3 has 15 residues. Germline V gene sequence: CDR1 SGHAT, CDR2 FQNNGV.

This chain uses TRBV7-6 with TRBJ1-3; no reliable D call. Trimming took 7 bases from V and 2 from J, leaving 15 bases between them. Germline assignment: CDR1 SGHVS and CDR2 FNYEAQ. This CDR3 is built from 15 residues. The CDR3 region has the DNA TGTGCCAGCACCCTATACGGGGAGACTGGAAACACCATATATTTT. It is translated as CASTLYGETGNTIYF.

The J gene is TRBJ2-1, the V gene TRBV19; 7 positions match TRBD2. This CDR3 comprises 15 residues. J lost 2 bases, V lost 1 base, and 2 bases had no gene match. Germline V CDR1 and CDR2: LNHDA, SQIVND (reference sequence). CDR3: CASSIGRGAYNEQFF. CDR3 nucleotides: TGTGCCAGTAGTATAGGCCGGGGGGCCTACAATGAGCAGTTCTTC.

J is TRBJ2-2 and V is TRBV2; D perhaps matches TRBD1 (6 bases). Germline V lookup: CDR1 SNHLY, CDR2 FYNNEI. Trimming took off 6 bases at V and 8 bases at J, with 13 bases between the two ends. The CDR3 sequence is 13 residues long. The CDR3 DNA reads TGTGCCAGCAGCCCCTCCGGGACAGGGGAGCTGTTTTTT. It translates to CASSPSGTGELFF.

The chain links TRBV5-1 to TRBJ2-1, with a tentative D call TRBD2 (7 bases). CDR1 and CDR2 from the germline V gene are SGHRS and YFSETQ. The CDR3 loop spans 15 amino acids. Trimming removed 0 bases from V and 4 bases from J, with 11 bases in between. The CDR3 is CASSLGGGGYNEQFF. The DNA of the CDR3 is TGCGCCAGCAGCTTGGGAGGGGGGGGATACAATGAGCAGTTCTTC.

The chain has TRBV19 and TRBJ1-5, with 9 positions matching TRBD1. CDR1 is LNHDA and CDR2 is SQIVND in the germline V gene (reference sequence). V was pared by 3 bases and J by 7 bases, with 13 bases of the junction left unmatched. CDR3 size: 17 residues. The CDR3 spells CASSIQGQGDRSQPQHF. The CDR3, as DNA: TGTGCCAGTAGTATCCAGGGACAGGGAGATAGGAGCCAGCCCCAGCATTTT.

The chain recombines TRBV28 with TRBJ2-7, with 13 nucleotides matching TRBD2. Trimming at V came to 9 bases and at J to 4 bases, leaving 9 bases not matched to a gene. CDR3 length equals 15 residues. Germline CDR1 reads MDHEN; CDR2 reads SYDVKM. CDR3 nucleotide sequence: TGTGCCAGTAACCCGACTAGCGGGAGGTTATACGAGCAGTACTTC. The encoded protein is CASNPTSGRLYEQYF. The variable domain in full, with the rest retrieved from reference TRBV28 and TRBJ2-7, is DVKVTQSSRYLVKRTGEKVFLECVQDMDHENMFWYRQDPGLGLRLIYFSYDVKMKEKGDIPEGYSVSREKKERFSLILESASTNQTSMYLCASNPTSGRLYEQYFGPGTRLTVT.

The chain recombines TRBV7-8 with TRBJ2-2; TRBD1 is a possible D gene (5 bases). CDR3 length equals 15 residues. Trimming cost V 5 bases and J 2 bases, with 12 bases left between them. CDR1 is SGHVS, CDR2 FQNEAQ, per germline. The CDR3 sequence is CASSVGHTNTGELFF. The CDR3 region has the DNA TGTGCCAGCAGCGTTGGACACACCAACACCGGGGAGCTGTTTTTT.

The count of this clone is one. This chain uses TRBV19 with TRBJ2-7; D is perhaps TRBD1 or TRBD2 (5 bases each). The V end was cut by 3 bases, the J end by 6 bases, with 9 bases between. The CDR3 totals 12 residues. CDR1 is LNHDA and CDR2 is SQIVND in the germline V gene (reference sequence). CDR3 in amino acids: CASSILGGEQYF. The CDR3 DNA is TGTGCCAGTAGTATTCTTGGGGGCGAGCAGTACTTC. The complete variable domain, with remaining parts taken from reference TRBV19 and TRBJ2-7, reads DGGITQSPKYLFRKEGQNVTLSCEQNLNHDAMYWYRQDPGQGLRLIYYSQIVNDFQKGDIAEGYSVSREKKESFPLTVTSAQKNPTAFYLCASSILGGEQYFGPGTRLTVT.

J is TRBJ2-1 and V is TRBV2; 7 bases agree with TRBD2. The length of the CDR3 is 15 residues. After removal of 3 bases from V and 3 bases from J, the junction contained 5 bases not matched to a gene. CDR1 and CDR2 from the germline V gene are SNHLY and FYNNEI. The CDR3 is CASSDLADIYNEQFF. The CDR3 nucleotides are TGTGCCAGCAGTGATCTAGCGGATATCTACAATGAGCAGTTCTTC. The variable domain in full, with the rest retrieved from reference TRBV2 and TRBJ2-1, is EPEVTQTPSHQVTQMGQEVILRCVPISNHLYFYWYRQILGQKVEFLVSFYNNEISEKSEIFDDQFSVERPDGSNFTLKIRSTKLEDSAMYFCASSDLADIYNEQFFGPGTRLTVL.

This chain uses TRBV18 with TRBJ2-7; D remains ambiguous. CDR3 size: 14 residues. Trimming removed 1 base at V and 0 bases at J, with 7 bases between. Germline V gives CDR1 KGHSH, CDR2 LQKENI. The DNA for the CDR3 is TGTGCCAGCTCACCACGCGGCGGCTCCTACGAGCAGTACTTC. This gives the protein CASSPRGGSYEQYF.

This clone has only a few counts. V is TRBV2 and J is TRBJ1-1; 7 nucleotides match TRBD1. V was pared by 5 bases and J by 6 bases, with 3 bases of the junction left unmatched. This CDR3 region has 12 residues. The germline gives CDR1 SNHLY, CDR2 FYNNEI. This chain's CDR3 is CASSQGGSEAFF. The CDR3 DNA is TGTGCCAGCAGTCAGGGGGGGTCTGAAGCTTTCTTT.

The chain recombines TRBV13 with TRBJ1-5; unclear D gene. Germline CDR1 is PRHDT and CDR2 is FYEKMQ (reference sequence). Trimming pared 5 bases from V and 5 bases from J, leaving 10 bases between. This CDR3 comprises 13 residues. The DNA of the CDR3 is TGTGCCAGCAGCAGTCTGGGTGATCAGCCCCAGCATTTT. It codes for CASSSLGDQPQHF.

The CDR3 DNA is TGTGCCAGTAGTCCACTCCAACCTGGTAATGAGCAGTTCTTC. It yields the protein CASSPLQPGNEQFF. V usage is TRBV19 and J usage is TRBJ2-1; D gene ambiguous. The germline CDR1 and CDR2 sequences are LNHDA and SQIVND (reference sequence). CDR3 length equals 14 residues. With 5 bases removed from V and 7 bases from J, the gap between germline ends came to 15 bases.

The chain carries TRBV6-5 and TRBJ1-5, with 7 bases lining up with TRBD1. CDR3 length: 14 amino acids. The J segment lost 12 bases and the V segment lost 4 bases, leaving 12 bases of the junction unmatched. Germline V gene lookup returns CDR1 MNHEY and CDR2 SVGAGI. The CDR3 sequence: CASSSPGTAQVQHF. The CDR3 DNA follows: TGTGCCAGCAGTTCCCCCGGGACAGCCCAGGTCCAGCATTTT.

The CDR3 DNA reads TGTGCCAGCAGCCAAGATCGGGGGACTAGCGGAAACAATGAGCAGTTCTTC. Amino acids: CASSQDRGTSGNNEQFF. This chain links TRBV4-2 with TRBJ2-1; 11 bases fit TRBD2. The CDR3 spans 17 residues. V was pared by 0 bases and J by 5 bases, with 6 bases of the junction left unmatched. CDR1 and CDR2 (germline): LGHNA, YNFKEQ.

This CDR3 is CSASPKPGSGELFF. The DNA of the CDR3 is TGCAGCGCCTCACCTAAACCGGGGTCCGGGGAGCTGTTTTTT. The chain has TRBV29-1 and TRBJ2-2; D is possibly TRBD2 (5 bases). This CDR3 comprises 14 residues. Germline CDR1 is SQVTM and CDR2 is ANQGSEA. The ends were cut back, 7 bases at V and 6 bases at J, with 18 bases in the middle.

This clone was recorded a few times. The V call is TRBV11-2, the J call TRBJ2-7; D may be TRBD1 or TRBD2 (5 bases each). The ends were cut back, 5 bases at V and 2 bases at J, with 13 bases in the middle. Germline assignment: CDR1 SGHAT and CDR2 FQNNGV. The CDR3 totals 14 residues. The CDR3 DNA sequence: TGTGCCAGCAGCCATGGGACGGGAACCTACGAGCAGTACTTC. This translates into CASSHGTGTYEQYF.

The chain recombines TRBV11-3 with TRBJ2-1, with 7 bases fitting TRBD1. The germline V gene has CDR1 SGHNT and CDR2 YENEEA. The CDR3 runs 17 residues. V lost 1 base, J lost 1 base, and 7 bases stayed unmatched. CDR3 sequence: CASSLGGQSFSYNEQFF. In DNA form, the CDR3 reads TGTGCCAGCAGCTTAGGGGGACAGAGTTTTTCCTACAATGAGCAGTTCTTC. The full variable domain, its missing parts supplied by reference TRBV11-3 and TRBJ2-1, is EAGVVQSPRYKIIEKKQPVAFWCNPISGHNTLYWYLQNLGQGPELLIRYENEEAVDDSQLPKDRFSAERLKGVDSTLKIQPAELGDSAVYLCASSLGGQSFSYNEQFFGPGTRLTVL.

This clone was detected only a few times. This chain connects TRBV18 to TRBJ1-1, with TRBD1 matching over 8 bases. V shed 6 bases, J shed 0 bases, and the junction held 9 bases outside the gene matches. The CDR3 is 16 residues long. CDR1 and CDR2 (germline): KGHSH, LQKENI. The CDR3 reads CASSQTGTGMNTEAFF. The CDR3 DNA reads TGTGCCAGCTCCCAAACCGGGACAGGAATGAACACTGAAGCTTTCTTT.